This TCR beta chain was sequenced in a study of PD-1 blockade in classical Hodgkin lymphoma. Every patient relapsed after autologous stem cell transplantation, and brentuximab vedotin exposure varied. Generated by immunoSEQ multiplex PCR, the TCRdb table keeps only in-frame clones and is missing some. The repertoire holds roughly 92,000 clones, with over 85% as singletons. Study-level results: With CD4+ cells, TCR diversity rose significantly by C4D1, but not with CD8+ cells.

Trimming left V 1 base short and J 2 bases short, with 5 bases between. Germline assignment: CDR1 SGHAT and CDR2 FQNNGV. CDR3 length equals 14 residues. About this clone: Its specificity is not known.

The source is a human donor with classical Hodgkin lymphoma. The rearrangement uses TRBV11-2 and TRBJ1-4, with D tentatively TRBD1 (5 bases). Specimen: peripheral blood mononuclear cells (PBMCs), collected at baseline. The CDR3 DNA sequence: TGTGCCAGCAGCTTAGGGGGGACTAATGAAAAACTGTTTTTT. Translation: CASSLGGTNEKLFF.